This T cell receptor beta chain was observed in a study of cytotoxic CD8 clonotypes in ibrutinib-treated CLL. Turning to the study itself: Response samples came after a median approximately twelve months of treatment, range 6 to 36.

V was clipped by 5 bases and J by 0 bases, with 14 bases between them. This CDR3 has 14 amino acids. Germline V lookup: CDR1 GTSNPN, CDR2 SVGIG (reference sequence). Some clones are missing from TCRdb's copy, which holds only in-frame ones; the method was immunoSEQ multiplex PCR. Among tens of thousands of clones listed, approximately 71% were seen once. About this clone itself: Its antigen remains unknown.

Study conclusions and caveats: Public clonotypes showed up rarely, and on treatment they shrank or held steady.

This sample comprised PBMCs, obtained after 12 months of ibrutinib treatment. The chain is built from TRBV30 and TRBJ2-7; D may be TRBD1 (6 bases). The TCR was taken from a human donor with chronic lymphocytic leukemia. The CDR3 region is CAWSRGRASYEQYF. For the CDR3, the DNA is TGTGCCTGGTCCAGGGGCAGGGCCTCCTACGAGCAGTACTTC.